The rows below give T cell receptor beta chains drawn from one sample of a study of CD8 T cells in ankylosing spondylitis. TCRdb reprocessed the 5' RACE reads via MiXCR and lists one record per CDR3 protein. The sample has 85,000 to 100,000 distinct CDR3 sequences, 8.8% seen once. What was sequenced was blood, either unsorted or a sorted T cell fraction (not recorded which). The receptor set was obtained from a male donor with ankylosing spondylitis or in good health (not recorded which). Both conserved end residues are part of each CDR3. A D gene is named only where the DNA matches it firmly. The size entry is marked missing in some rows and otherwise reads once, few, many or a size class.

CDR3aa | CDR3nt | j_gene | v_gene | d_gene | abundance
CASSQDPGASYEQYF | TGCGCCAGCAGCCAAGATCCGGGGGCCTCCTACGAGCAGTACTTC | TRBJ2-7 | TRBV4-1 | - | few
CASSEGPGQGVAGELFF | TGTGCCAGCAGTGAAGGCCCGGGACAGGGGGTTGCCGGGGAGCTGTTTTTT | TRBJ2-2 | TRBV2 | TRBD1 | many
CSARSGGAGSNQPQHF | TGCAGTGCTAGATCTGGGGGGGCCGGAAGCAATCAGCCCCAGCATTTT | TRBJ1-5 | TRBV20-1 | - | many
CASRGGFKDTQYF | TGTGCCTCACGGGGGGGCTTTAAAGATACGCAGTATTTT | TRBJ2-3 | TRBV28 | TRBD2 | many
CASSWDTSGVNEQFF | TGCGCCAGCAGCTGGGATACTAGCGGGGTCAATGAGCAGTTCTTC | TRBJ2-1 | TRBV5-1 | TRBD2 | many
CASSGQGGASYEQYF | TGTGCCAGTAGTGGGCAGGGTGGCGCTAGCTACGAGCAGTACTTC | TRBJ2-7 | TRBV19 | - | many
CASSEGLVFSGYTF | TGTGCCAGCAGTGAAGGTTTGGTGTTCAGCGGCTACACCTTC | TRBJ1-2 | TRBV25-1 | - | many
CASSLKGDLEFF | TGTGCCAGCAGTCTAAAAGGGGACTTAGAATTCTTC | TRBJ2-1 | TRBV6-6 | - | -
CASSELRGSGANVLTF | TGTGCCAGCAGTGAACTCAGGGGGTCTGGGGCCAACGTCCTGACTTTC | TRBJ2-6 | TRBV25-1 | TRBD1 | many
CASSVTWTGDYEQYF | TGTGCCAGCAGTGTAACCTGGACGGGCGACTACGAGCAGTACTTC | TRBJ2-7 | TRBV9 | - | many
CASSLLAGGTDTQYF | TGTGCCAGCAGCTTGTTAGCGGGGGGAACAGATACGCAGTATTTT | TRBJ2-3 | TRBV5-5 | TRBD2 | many
CASSLRGVTQYF | TGTGCCAGCAGCCTGAGAGGGGTTACGCAGTATTTT | TRBJ2-3 | TRBV3-1 | - | -
CASSGPVAHTGELFF | TGTGCCAGCAGCGGACCGGTAGCCCACACCGGGGAGCTGTTTTTT | TRBJ2-2 | TRBV7-2 | - | -
CASSQGAYGYTF | TGTGCCAGCAGCCAAGGGGCCTATGGCTACACCTTC | TRBJ1-2 | TRBV3-1 | - | many
CSVDNERANNEQFF | TGCAGCGTTGATAACGAGCGGGCCAACAATGAGCAGTTCTTC | TRBJ2-1 | TRBV29-1 | - | many
CASSARDRGRNSPLHF | TGTGCCAGCAGTGCGCGGGACAGGGGGCGAAATTCACCCCTCCACTTT | TRBJ1-6 | TRBV28 | TRBD1 | many
CASTETGYEQYF | TGCGCCAGCACCGAGACAGGCTACGAGCAGTACTTC | TRBJ2-7 | TRBV5-1 | - | many
CASSFSYNSPYTF | TGTGCCAGCAGCTTTTCTTACAATTCTCCCTACACCTTC | TRBJ1-2 | TRBV7-6 | - | few
CASSAGGGSYNEQFF | TGTGCCAGCAGCGCAGGGGGGGGCTCCTACAATGAGCAGTTCTTC | TRBJ2-1 | TRBV9 | - | many
CASSFYGGYTGELFF | TGTGCCAGCAGCTTTTATGGGGGATACACCGGGGAGCTGTTTTTT | TRBJ2-2 | TRBV11-1 | - | many
CASSLRQGSSYEQYF | TGTGCCAGCAGTCTCCGACAGGGAAGCTCCTACGAGCAGTACTTC | TRBJ2-7 | TRBV12-3/TRBV12-4 | TRBD1 | many
CASSPGYAGEDEQYF | TGTGCCAGCTCACCAGGGTACGCGGGGGAAGACGAGCAGTACTTC | TRBJ2-7 | TRBV18 | TRBD2 | -
CTISSTSGGDLSTDTQYF | TGTACCATCAGTTCGACTAGCGGGGGGGATCTTAGCACAGATACGCAGTATTTT | TRBJ2-3 | TRBV6-7 | TRBD2 | once
CSVELDNRVEKADTQYF | TGCAGCGTTGAATTAGACAACAGGGTTGAGAAGGCAGATACGCAGTATTTT | TRBJ2-3 | TRBV29-1 | - | many